This TCR beta chain was captured by sequencing in a study of blood T cell repertoires in COVID-19. Whole-study context: Samples taken during acute and convalescent COVID-19 were collected in the United States, Italy and Spain. Sources were T cells, B-cell-depleted T cells, or PBMCs; the material itself was cDNA or gDNA.

Only a few counts were recorded for this clone. The CDR3 totals 13 residues. Germline trimming cut 11 bases from V and 3 bases from J; bases unmatched to any gene: 8. Germline V gene data show CDR1 as SNHLY and CDR2 as FYNNEI. Study processing details: It was from reference gene primer amplification that nucleated cell counts were estimated. Here immunoSEQ multiplex PCR was the method, and the copy in TCRdb shows in-frame clones only, minus some. The DNA gave D and trimming, while V, J and clone size come from that table. The table has more than 150,000 clones, around 87% seen once. Source material: peripheral blood. This sequence joins TRBV2 and TRBJ1-1; 8 nucleotides match TRBD1. This sequence was found in a man between 35 and 55 years old with active or convalescent COVID-19. As DNA, the CDR3 is TGTGCCGGATGGACAGGGATGGACACTGAAGCTTTCTTT. Protein: CAGWTGMDTEAFF.